A single sample gave rise to the 21 T cell receptor beta chains below, sequenced in a study of blood T cell repertoires in COVID-19. Assay: immunoSEQ multiplex PCR; the TCRdb copy retains only in-frame clones and omits some. The data show 250,000 to 350,000 clones, with 88% seen just once and 3.5% to 4% held by the top ten. Sequencing was performed on peripheral blood. These receptors were obtained from a woman aged 50 to 65 with active or convalescent COVID-19.

The gene calls are TRBV7-6 and TRBJ2-5, with 7 positions matching TRBD2. The germline CDR1 and CDR2 sequences are SGHVS and FNYEAQ. The CDR3 contains 16 residues. Unmatched junction bases numbered 9, after V lost 3 bases and J lost 2 bases. The CDR3 DNA follows: TGTGCCAGCAGCTTCAGCAGCCTGGGGGGGCAAGAGACCCAGTACTTC. It translates to CASSFSSLGGQETQYF.

The rearrangement uses TRBV6-2 or TRBV6-3 and TRBJ1-1; 7 nucleotides agree with TRBD1. With 0 bases clipped from V and 0 bases from J, the junction kept 4 bases outside the gene matches. Germline lookup yields CDR1 MNHEY and CDR2 SVGEGT. CDR3 size: 16 residues. The chain's CDR3 is CASSYSRTGMNTEAFF. CDR3 in DNA: TGTGCCAGCAGTTACTCGAGGACAGGCATGAACACTGAAGCTTTCTTT.

This rearrangement joins TRBV7-2 to TRBJ1-2; possible D gene TRBD1, 5 bases. The CDR3 runs 14 residues. CDR1 and CDR2 from the germline V gene are SGHTA and FQGNSA. V was pared by 5 bases and J by 4 bases, with 14 bases between. Here the CDR3 DNA reads TGTGCCAGCAGCCCCGGTCGGCAGGGCTATGGCTACACCTTC. Its translation is CASSPGRQGYGYTF.

The rearrangement uses TRBV7-2 and TRBJ1-5; no definite D call. Per the germline V gene, CDR1 is SGHTA and CDR2 is FQGNSA. V was shortened by 5 bases and J by 3 bases, with 17 bases between the two germline ends. CDR3 length equals 16 residues. The CDR3 DNA sequence: TGTGCCAGCAGCGCCCGCTCAGGACTTTCCAATCAGCCCCAGCATTTT. Its translation is CASSARSGLSNQPQHF.

This chain links TRBV4-2 with TRBJ2-5; 9 positions match TRBD2. Germline V gives CDR1 LGHNA, CDR2 YNFKEQ. Losses at the gene ends were 0 bases for V and 0 bases for J; bases not matched to a gene: 11. The CDR3 runs to 19 residues. The CDR3 loop is CASSQDPGLAHPYQETQYF. CDR3 nucleotides: TGTGCCAGCAGCCAAGACCCGGGACTAGCCCATCCTTACCAAGAGACCCAGTACTTC.

This clone was seen only a few times. V usage is TRBV27 and J usage is TRBJ2-4, with 7 bases that match TRBD2. Germline lookup yields CDR1 MNHEY and CDR2 SMNVEV (reference sequence). J lost 3 bases, V lost 0 bases, and 11 bases had no gene match. The CDR3 runs to 18 residues. In DNA, the CDR3 is TGTGCCAGCAGTTTATCGGGGACTACCGGCTCTGGCAAAAACATTCAGTACTTC. Its protein product is CASSLSGTTGSGKNIQYF.

This chain uses TRBV28 with TRBJ1-5, with TRBD1 matching 9 bases. The J segment lost 6 bases and the V segment lost 4 bases, leaving 7 bases of the junction unmatched. Germline loops: CDR1 MDHEN, CDR2 SYDVKM. CDR3 length equals 15 residues. CDR3 sequence (DNA): TGTGCCAGCAGTTCGATACAGGGGGCGAGTCAGCCCCAGCATTTT. Its protein is CASSSIQGASQPQHF. Combining the CDR3 with reference TRBV28 and TRBJ1-5 gives the whole variable domain DVKVTQSSRYLVKRTGEKVFLECVQDMDHENMFWYRQDPGLGLRLIYFSYDVKMKEKGDIPEGYSVSREKKERFSLILESASTNQTSMYLCASSSIQGASQPQHFGDGTRLSIL.

The V and J genes are TRBV13 and TRBJ2-3, with 7 bases matching TRBD2. Germline lookup yields CDR1 PRHDT and CDR2 FYEKMQ (reference sequence). The CDR3 is 16 amino acids. Trimming cost V 4 bases and J 4 bases; bases outside gene matches: 11. The CDR3 bases are TGTGCCAGCAGCTACCGGACTAGGGAGTACTCAGATACGCAGTATTTT. Translation gives CASSYRTREYSDTQYF. Together with reference TRBV13 and TRBJ2-3, the CDR3 gives the full variable domain: AAGVIQSPRHLIKEKRETATLKCYPIPRHDTVYWYQQGPGQDPQFLISFYEKMQSDKGSIPDRFSAQQFSDYHSELNMSSLELGDSALYFCASSYRTREYSDTQYFGPGTRLTVL.

The rearrangement uses TRBV28 and TRBJ1-1; D call uncertain. CDR1 is MDHEN, CDR2 SYDVKM, per germline. This CDR3 has 13 residues. Trimming removed 6 bases at V and 8 bases at J, with 16 bases between. The CDR3 loop is CASRQEHPTEAFF. The CDR3 nucleotides read TGTGCCAGCAGGCAGGAACATCCCACCGAAGCTTTCTTT.

The chain uses TRBV6-1 and TRBJ1-3, with D uncertain. Between the trimmed V and J ends, which lost 3 bases and 0 bases, there was a span of 9 bases. The CDR3 totals 15 residues. Germline V gene sequence: CDR1 MNHNS, CDR2 SASEGT. CDR3 in amino acids: CASSENHSSGNTIYF. The DNA for the CDR3 is TGTGCCAGCAGTGAGAACCACAGCTCTGGAAACACCATATATTTT.

The chain has TRBV6-6 and TRBJ1-1, with 10 bases that match TRBD1. The V and J ends lost 0 bases and 4 bases, in that order; junction bases with no gene match: 2. The CDR3 loop spans 15 amino acids. Per germline, CDR1 MNHNY and CDR2 SVGAGI (reference sequence). Here the CDR3 DNA reads TGTGCCAGCAGTTACTCGTGGGACAGGGGCACTGAAGCTTTCTTT. This translates into CASSYSWDRGTEAFF.

Details on this clone: Other DNA variants within this sample encode the same CDR3. The rearrangement links TRBV27 to TRBJ2-5, with 7 bases identical to TRBD2. Trimming took 4 bases from V and 4 from J; bases not matched to a gene: 3. The length of the CDR3 is 13 residues. In germline, CDR1 is MNHEY, CDR2 SMNVEV (reference sequence). The CDR3 nucleotides read TGTGCCAGCAGTTCCGGGAGGAGAGAGACCCAGTACTTC. Translation: CASSSGRRETQYF.

The V and J genes are TRBV6-5 and TRBJ1-4; D not resolved. This CDR3 is 15 amino acids long. Deletions cut 0 bases from V and 5 bases from J, with 10 bases between. Per the germline V gene, CDR1 is MNHEY and CDR2 is SVGAGI. CDR3 sequence: CASSYSGSGNEKLFF. In nucleotides, the CDR3 is TGTGCCAGCAGTTACTCGGGGTCGGGGAATGAAAAACTGTTTTTT.

V and J are TRBV9 and TRBJ2-3; 7 positions agree with TRBD1. The CDR3 runs 16 residues. Germline values: CDR1 SGDLS, CDR2 YYNGEE. J gave up 5 bases and V 0 bases, and 9 bases lay outside the gene matches. CDR3 protein: CASSVEGQGVLDTQYF. CDR3 nucleotides: TGTGCCAGCAGCGTAGAGGGGCAGGGGGTACTAGATACGCAGTATTTT.

The chain joins TRBV5-8 to TRBJ1-4, with a tentative D call TRBD1 (5 bases). Germline assignment: CDR1 SGHTS and CDR2 YDEGEE. The length of the CDR3 is 15 residues. The V end was cut by 4 bases, the J end by 0 bases, with 10 bases between. The CDR3 loop is CASSARQTTNEKLFF. In DNA form, the CDR3 reads TGTGCCAGCAGCGCCCGACAGACAACTAATGAAAAACTGTTTTTT.

V is TRBV3-1 (or the pseudogene TRBV3-2) and J is TRBJ1-6; no clear D gene. The CDR3 is made up of 15 amino acids. CDR1 and CDR2 (germline): LGHDT, YNNKEL (reference sequence). Between the trimmed V and J ends, which lost 5 bases and 8 bases, there was a span of 16 bases. The CDR3 spells CASSSRTTKYSPLHF. As DNA, the CDR3 is TGTGCCAGCAGCTCACGGACGACTAAGTATTCACCCCTCCACTTT.

The chain links TRBV7-2 to TRBJ1-5, with 7 bases lining up with TRBD1. Germline V gives CDR1 SGHTA, CDR2 FQGNSA. The CDR3 consists of 15 residues. J was trimmed by 2 bases and V by 2 bases; bases with no gene match: 3. This CDR3 reads CASSLRQGGNQPQHF. CDR3 bases: TGTGCCAGCAGCTTACGGCAGGGGGGCAATCAGCCCCAGCATTTT.

This clone appeared a single time. The gene calls are TRBV2 and TRBJ2-7; maybe TRBD2 (5 bases). Trimming took off 3 bases at V and 7 bases at J, with 10 bases between the two ends. Germline V gene lookup returns CDR1 SNHLY and CDR2 FYNNEI. There are 12 residues in the CDR3. This chain's CDR3 is CASSDTRREQYF. In DNA, the CDR3 is TGTGCCAGCAGTGATACTAGGAGGGAGCAGTACTTC.

This sequence joins TRBV6-4 and TRBJ2-1; 8 nucleotides align to TRBD1. The CDR3 covers 14 residues. Losses at the gene ends were 3 bases for V and 3 bases for J; bases not matched to a gene: 1. Per germline, CDR1 MRHNA and CDR2 SNTAGT. The CDR3 sequence is CASSETGGYNEQFF. The CDR3 nucleotides are TGTGCCAGCAGTGAAACAGGGGGCTACAATGAGCAGTTCTTC.

The chain has TRBV5-4 and TRBJ2-7; a weak D match, TRBD1 (5 bases). Germline loops: CDR1 SGHNT, CDR2 YYREEE (reference sequence). The ends were cut back, 0 bases at V and 3 bases at J, with 13 bases in the middle. The CDR3 covers 15 residues. In DNA, the CDR3 is TGTGCCAGCAGCTTGGGTCAGGGTCTAGTCTACGAGCAGTACTTC. As protein: CASSLGQGLVYEQYF.

CDR3 in DNA: TGTGCCAGCCAGGTTACAGGGGGCCCCTACGAGCAGTACTTC. Translated, it gives CASQVTGGPYEQYF. This chain uses TRBV6-5 with TRBJ2-7, with TRBD1 matching over 9 bases. V was pared by 8 bases and J by 2 bases, with 7 bases of the junction left unmatched. This CDR3 region has 14 residues. Germline loops: CDR1 MNHEY, CDR2 SVGAGI.